Listed below are T cell receptor beta chains from one sample, sequenced in a study of blood T cell repertoires in COVID-19. Assay: immunoSEQ multiplex PCR; the TCRdb copy retains only in-frame clones and omits some. The table records a few hundred thousand clones, roughly four fifths of them present only once. The sequenced material came from PBMCs or T cells enriched from blood (not recorded which). These receptor sequences come from a man aged 35 to 55 who had recovered from COVID-19. The CDR3 runs from the conserved cysteine through the conserved F or W. The D gene is left open where the match is weak. The size of a clone is reported for some rows only, either as once, few or many, or as a class for expanded clones.

TRBJ1-1 | . | TRBD1 | TRBV5-1 | CASSLRQGMNTEAFF | TGCGCCAGCAGCCTTCGACAGGGAATGAACACTGAAGCTTTCTTT
TRBJ2-5 | . | . | TRBV5-6 | CASSFLETQYF | TGTGCCAGCAGCTTCTTAGAGACCCAGTACTTC
TRBJ1-2 | . | . | TRBV6-5 | CASSYSETPPAGGYTF | TGTGCCAGCAGTTACTCAGAGACACCTCCTGCGGGTGGCTACACCTTC
TRBJ1-2 | . | . | TRBV2 | CAGRQDDYGYTF | TGTGCCGGGAGACAGGACGACTATGGCTACACCTTC
TRBJ2-4 | . | TRBD2 | TRBV2 | CASNKGLAGGVDYF | TGTGCCAGCAACAAGGGACTAGCGGGAGGAGTGGACTACTTC
TRBJ2-3 | . | TRBD1 | TRBV5-1 | CASSKGTAHTDTQYF | TGCGCCAGCAGCAAGGGGACAGCTCACACAGATACGCAGTATTTT
TRBJ2-1 | . | . | TRBV24-1 | CATSDRGYNEQFF | TGTGCCACCAGTGATAGGGGGTACAATGAGCAGTTCTTC
TRBJ2-1 | . | TRBD2 | TRBV7-3 | CASSLLAGGYNEQFF | TGTGCCAGCAGCTTACTAGCGGGAGGTTACAATGAGCAGTTCTTC
TRBJ1-5 | . | . | TRBV6-6 | CASSYSDSQPQHF | TGTGCCAGCAGTTACTCGGACAGTCAGCCCCAGCATTTT
TRBJ2-5 | . | . | TRBV5-8 | CASSLVRQVPPSHETQYF | TGTGCCAGCAGCTTGGTTCGACAGGTACCCCCCTCCCATGAGACCCAGTACTTC
TRBJ1-5 | . | . | TRBV30 | CAWSTIRGQPQHF | TGTGCCTGGAGTACAATTAGGGGTCAGCCCCAGCATTTT
TRBJ2-1 | few | . | TRBV12-3/TRBV12-4 | CASSYRVAEQFF | TGTGCCAGCAGTTACAGGGTGGCCGAGCAGTTCTTC
TRBJ2-2 | . | . | TRBV6-6 | CASSPPSGDPNTGELFF | TGTGCCAGCAGTCCCCCTTCAGGGGACCCTAACACCGGGGAGCTGTTTTTT
TRBJ2-7 | . | TRBD1 | TRBV20-1 | CSASNRDRVPYEQYF | TGCAGTGCTAGTAACCGGGACAGGGTCCCCTACGAGCAGTACTTC
TRBJ1-6 | once | . | TRBV18 | CASSVALSSYNSPLHF | TGTGCCAGCTCAGTTGCTCTAAGCTCCTATAATTCACCCCTCCACTTT
TRBJ1-2 | . | . | TRBV18 | CASSPSGNTNYGYTF | TGTGCCAGCTCACCGTCAGGGAATACTAACTATGGCTACACCTTC
TRBJ2-5 | . | TRBD2 | TRBV11-2 | CASSFLSGGETQYF | TGTGCCAGCAGCTTCCTTAGCGGGGGTGAGACCCAGTACTTC
TRBJ1-2 | . | . | TRBV29-1 | CSVYIPLYGYTF | TGCAGCGTTTATATCCCCCTCTATGGCTACACCTTC
TRBJ1-4 | . | TRBD1 | TRBV29-1 | CSVDKYGTGGEKLFF | TGCAGCGTAGACAAATACGGGACAGGGGGTGAAAAACTGTTTTTT
TRBJ1-3 | . | TRBD1 | TRBV7-9 | CASRGTGPGNTIYF | TGTGCCAGCAGGGGGACAGGGCCTGGAAACACCATATATTTT
TRBJ1-2 | . | . | TRBV7-9 | CASSPRDTNYGYTF | TGTGCCAGCAGCCCCAGGGATACTAACTATGGCTACACCTTC
TRBJ1-1 | . | TRBD1 | TRBV7-2 | CASSSDRTGLAEAFF | TGTGCCAGCAGCTCAGACAGGACAGGGCTTGCTGAAGCTTTCTTT
TRBJ1-5 | . | TRBD1 | TRBV18 | CASSPSTGLSQPQHF | TGTGCCAGCTCACCGTCGACAGGGTTGAGCCAGCCCCAGCATTTT
TRBJ2-1 | . | . | TRBV2 | CASSEARHTYEQFF | TGTGCCAGCAGTGAAGCGAGACATACTTATGAGCAGTTCTTC
TRBJ2-1 | once | TRBD2 | TRBV10-3 | CAISEAGTSGKGYEQFF | TGTGCCATCAGTGAAGCTGGGACTAGCGGGAAGGGCTATGAGCAGTTCTTC
TRBJ1-2 | few | . | TRBV2 | CASGEQADYGYTF | TGTGCCAGCGGTGAACAGGCCGACTATGGCTACACCTTC
TRBJ1-1 | . | . | TRBV18 | CASSEAGNTEAFF | TGTGCCAGCTCCGAAGCAGGGAACACTGAAGCTTTCTTT
TRBJ1-2 | . | . | TRBV6-5 | CASSPVGARYGYTF | TGTGCCAGCAGCCCGGTTGGGGCGCGGTATGGCTACACCTTC
TRBJ1-2 | . | . | TRBV5-1 | CASSLNGPDYGYTF | TGCGCCAGCAGCTTGAATGGCCCAGACTATGGCTACACCTTC
TRBJ2-7 | . | . | TRBV11-3 | CASSLGGSSYEQYF | TGTGCCAGCAGCTTAGGGGGCTCCTCCTACGAGCAGTACTTC
TRBJ2-2 | . | . | TRBV3-1/TRBV3-2 | CASSQGWGVAELFF | TGTGCCAGCAGCCAAGGGTGGGGAGTAGCGGAGCTGTTTTTT
TRBJ2-5 | . | TRBD2 | TRBV5-1 | CASSLPGLAGGETQYF | TGCGCCAGCAGCTTACCAGGACTAGCGGGGGGAGAGACCCAGTACTTC
TRBJ2-5 | . | . | TRBV27 | CASTRREGTETQYF | TGTGCCAGCACCCGTAGAGAGGGAACCGAGACCCAGTACTTC
TRBJ1-2 | few | TRBD1 | TRBV5-1 | CASSLDGQAFYGYTF | TGCGCCAGCAGCTTAGACGGACAGGCCTTCTATGGCTACACCTTC
TRBJ1-2 | . | . | TRBV19 | CASSGGGRGNYGYTF | TGTGCCAGTAGTGGGGGGGGACGGGGCAACTATGGCTACACCTTC
TRBJ1-5 | . | . | TRBV28 | CASTFNTNQPQHF | TGTGCCAGCACTTTTAACACCAATCAGCCCCAGCATTTT
TRBJ1-5 | . | TRBD1 | TRBV6-5 | CASSYSEGAQPQHF | TGTGCCAGCAGTTACTCGGAGGGGGCACAGCCCCAGCATTTT
TRBJ2-7 | many | TRBD2 | TRBV11-1 | CASSLLAAGGTYEQYF | TGTGCCAGCAGCTTACTGGCGGCGGGAGGGACCTACGAGCAGTACTTC
TRBJ1-2 | once | TRBD1 | TRBV14 | CASSQRQGEDGYTF | TGTGCCAGCAGCCAAAGACAGGGGGAAGATGGCTACACCTTC
TRBJ1-1 | . | TRBD1 | TRBV6-5 | CASSSGTGGAFF | TGTGCCAGCAGTTCCGGGACAGGGGGAGCTTTCTTT
TRBJ2-1 | . | . | TRBV10-3 | CAISGGVGGYYNEQFF | TGTGCCATCAGTGGAGGGGTCGGGGGTTACTACAATGAGCAGTTCTTC
TRBJ1-2 | many | . | TRBV5-6 | CASSLGSHYGYTF | TGTGCCAGCAGCCTCGGGAGCCACTATGGCTACACCTTC
TRBJ1-5 | . | . | TRBV6-6 | CASSFAQGANQPQHF | TGTGCCAGCAGTTTCGCCCAAGGGGCCAATCAGCCCCAGCATTTT
TRBJ2-1 | . | TRBD1 | TRBV9 | CASSSGTGGYNEQFF | TGTGCCAGCAGCTCCGGGACAGGGGGCTACAATGAGCAGTTCTTC
TRBJ1-3 | . | . | TRBV18 | CASSRLEGNTIYF | TGTGCCAGCTCACGTTTGGAGGGAAACACCATATATTTT
TRBJ1-4 | . | . | TRBV14 | CASSQHLQGEKLFF | TGTGCCAGCAGCCAACACTTACAGGGTGAAAAACTGTTTTTT
TRBJ1-2 | once | . | TRBV27 | CASSPNTRNYGYTF | TGTGCCAGCAGCCCAAATACAAGAAACTATGGCTACACCTTC
TRBJ2-2 | few | TRBD2 | TRBV13 | CASSTPTGGGELFF | TGTGCCAGCAGCACCCCCACGGGAGGCGGGGAGCTGTTTTTT
TRBJ1-5 | . | . | TRBV2 | CASSGALLNQPQHF | TGTGCCAGCAGTGGGGCACTTTTGAATCAGCCCCAGCATTTT